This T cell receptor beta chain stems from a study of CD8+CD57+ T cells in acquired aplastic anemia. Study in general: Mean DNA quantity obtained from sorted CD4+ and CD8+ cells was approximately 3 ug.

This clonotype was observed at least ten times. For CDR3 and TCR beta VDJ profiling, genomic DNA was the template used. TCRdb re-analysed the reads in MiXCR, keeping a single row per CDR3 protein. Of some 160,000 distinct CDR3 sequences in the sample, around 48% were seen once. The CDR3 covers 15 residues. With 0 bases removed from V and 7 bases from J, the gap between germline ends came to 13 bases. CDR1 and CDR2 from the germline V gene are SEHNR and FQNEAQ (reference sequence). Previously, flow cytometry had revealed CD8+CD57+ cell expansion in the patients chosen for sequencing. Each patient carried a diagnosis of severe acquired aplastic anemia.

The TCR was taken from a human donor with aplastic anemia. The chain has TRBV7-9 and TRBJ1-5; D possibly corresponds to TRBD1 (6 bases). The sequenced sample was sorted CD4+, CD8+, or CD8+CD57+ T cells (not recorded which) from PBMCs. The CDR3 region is CASSLATGTGQPQHF. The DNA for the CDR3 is TGTGCCAGCAGCTTAGCAACAGGGACGGGCCAGCCCCAGCATTTT. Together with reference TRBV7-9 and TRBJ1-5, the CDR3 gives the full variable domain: DTGVSQNPRHKITKRGQNVTFRCDPISEHNRLYWYRQTLGQGPEFLTYFQNEAQLEKSRLLSDRFSAERPKGSFSTLEIQRTEQGDSAMYLCASSLATGTGQPQHFGDGTRLSIL.